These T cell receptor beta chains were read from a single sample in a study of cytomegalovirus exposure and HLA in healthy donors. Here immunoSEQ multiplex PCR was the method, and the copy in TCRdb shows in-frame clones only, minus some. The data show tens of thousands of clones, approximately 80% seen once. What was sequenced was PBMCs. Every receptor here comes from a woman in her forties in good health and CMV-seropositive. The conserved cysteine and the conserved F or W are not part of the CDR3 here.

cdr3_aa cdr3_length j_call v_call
SSSLVGGPEDTQY 13 TRBJ2-3 TRBV7-9
ASSSGLAGTQETQY 14 TRBJ2-5 TRBV11-2
ASSLTTSGSYNEQF 14 TRBJ2-1 TRBV7-9
ASSYQGAHNSPLH 13 TRBJ1-6 TRBV6-5
ASSRPNGGTTEAF 13 TRBJ1-1 TRBV4-2
ASSHRVGSNQPQH 13 TRBJ1-5 TRBV28
ASSFSGGRQPQH 12 TRBJ1-5 TRBV7-8
AISDWGQSSYEQY 13 . TRBV10-3
ASSSRTGENQPQH 13 TRBJ1-5 TRBV5-6
ASSFINEQF 9 TRBJ2-1 TRBV6-6
ASSSRQGGYNEQF 13 TRBJ2-1 TRBV5-1
ASSAHGGNSPLH 12 TRBJ1-6 TRBV28
ASSDIGQGGAKNIQY 15 TRBJ2-4 TRBV25-1
ASSLVPPGEAGNTIY 15 TRBJ1-3 TRBV5-5
ASTLRDSSNEQF 12 TRBJ2-1 TRBV19
ASSQQQGLQETQY 13 TRBJ2-5 TRBV4-3
ASSLQWNTEAF 11 TRBJ1-1 TRBV7-3
AAKGLADLGTQY 12 TRBJ2-5 TRBV6-1
ASSSRVTTNEKLF 13 TRBJ1-4 TRBV28
AWSNRGVGNIQY 12 TRBJ2-4 TRBV30
ALAGGEEDNSPLH 13 TRBJ1-6 TRBV6-1
AISDPGRVGDTQY 13 TRBJ2-3 TRBV10-3
ASTLDRSPYEQY 12 TRBJ2-7 TRBV28
ASSLGGPGELF 11 TRBJ2-2 TRBV5-1
AISGGQGSGELF 12 TRBJ2-2 TRBV10-3
ASSPEETQY 9 TRBJ2-5 TRBV18
ASSLRPLAGGRTDTQY 16 TRBJ2-3 TRBV27
ASSRQGSNQPQH 12 TRBJ1-5 TRBV5-6
ASSLGLSQPQH 11 TRBJ1-5 TRBV13
AISRTSGPQETQY 13 TRBJ2-5 TRBV10-3
ASSSPLAGGQETQY 14 TRBJ2-5 TRBV5-1
ASSDPGTINTEAF 13 TRBJ1-1 TRBV2
ASTQTEPPQKLF 12 TRBJ1-4 TRBV19
ASSRYPTGVSTF 12 TRBJ1-1 TRBV6-5
ASSDAVGGPETYNEQF 16 TRBJ2-1 TRBV6-4
ASSVTGANTEAF 12 TRBJ1-1 TRBV7-3
ASRSTGGETQY 11 TRBJ2-5 TRBV6-6
ASSGSGGGTDTQY 13 TRBJ2-3 TRBV2
ASSEAHGGGGSEQF 14 TRBJ2-1 TRBV6-1
ASSDTGTIRLF 11 TRBJ1-4 TRBV10-2
ASSLEWGRTEAF 12 TRBJ1-1 TRBV7-2
ASSEGGVLDTQY 12 TRBJ2-3 TRBV2
ASSKDRVGYEQY 12 TRBJ2-7 TRBV4-1
ASSDGVGNTIY 11 TRBJ1-3 TRBV2
ASTPQGTYNEQF 12 TRBJ2-1 TRBV28
ASRTPGNTEAF 11 TRBJ1-1 TRBV28
ASSGLAGGTETRY 13 TRBJ2-5 TRBV5-1